Listed below are T cell receptor beta chains from one sample, sequenced in a study of graft-versus-host responses after intestinal transplantation. Sequenced by immunoSEQ multiplex PCR; TCRdb stores in-frame clones only, minus some. The data hold 25,000 to 35,000 clones, with 87% observed a single time. Source: PBMCs, taken 450 to 460 days after intestinal transplantation. These receptors were obtained from a human patient who received an intestinal transplant, so some T cells may come from the graft donor. The CDR3 runs from the conserved cysteine through the conserved F or W. D genes are given only for firm matches. Expanded clones get a size class; other rows say once, few or many, or leave the size out.

clone_size	j_call	v_call	d_call	cdr3_nt	cdr3_aa
.	TRBJ2-1	TRBV7-8	.	TGTGCCAGCAGCTTAGGGGGCCTTGAGCAGTTCTTC	CASSLGGLEQFF
.	TRBJ2-5	TRBV6-5	.	TGTGCCAGCAGTCCCCGGGGACTGGCGGGGGAGACCCAGTACTTC	CASSPRGLAGETQYF
.	TRBJ2-7	TRBV18	TRBD1	TGTGCCAGCTCACCGGTTGGGGACAGGGGCTACGAGCAGTACTTC	CASSPVGDRGYEQYF
.	TRBJ2-1	TRBV5-5	TRBD2	TGTGCCAGCAGCCTCGACGCTAGCGGAAGGGGGTTCTTC	CASSLDASGRGFF
.	TRBJ2-5	TRBV6-6	.	TGTGCCAGCAGTCCCAGGGGATACCAAGAGACCCAGTACTTC	CASSPRGYQETQYF
.	TRBJ2-7	TRBV11-2	.	TGTGCCAGCAGCTTAGTGTCAGTCGGCGAGCAGTACTTC	CASSLVSVGEQYF
.	TRBJ2-7	TRBV5-1	TRBD1	TGCGCCAGCAGCTCGAATACAGGGGGCGGGTACGAGCAGTACTTC	CASSSNTGGGYEQYF
.	TRBJ1-2	TRBV4-3	.	TGCGCCAGCAGCCATGTCGGGACGTATGGCTACACCTTC	CASSHVGTYGYTF
.	TRBJ2-7	TRBV5-5	TRBD2	TGTGCCAGCAGCCCACGGACTAGCTCCTACGAGCAGTACTTC	CASSPRTSSYEQYF
.	TRBJ2-2	TRBV4-1	TRBD2	TGCGCCTCCGTTAGCGGGAGAACCGGGGAGCTGTTTTTT	CASVSGRTGELFF
few	TRBJ2-1	TRBV19	.	TGTGCCAGTAGTCTACAATACAATGAGCAGTTCTTC	CASSLQYNEQFF
.	TRBJ1-1	TRBV6-6	.	TGTGCCAGCTTAGGGGACCTCACTGAAGCTTTCTTT	CASLGDLTEAFF
.	TRBJ1-2	TRBV5-1	.	TGCGCCAGCGGGGATACTAACTATGGCTACACCTTC	CASGDTNYGYTF
.	TRBJ2-5	TRBV7-6	.	TGTGCCAGCAGCTTAGCGGGGGCGACCCAGTACTTC	CASSLAGATQYF
.	TRBJ2-3	TRBV5-4	TRBD1	TGTGCCAGCAGCTCTTTGACAGGGACAGATACGCAGTATTTT	CASSSLTGTDTQYF
.	TRBJ2-7	TRBV21-1	.	TGTGCCAGCAGCAAAGAGGGCGCTTGCGAGCAGTACTTC	CASSKEGACEQYF
.	TRBJ2-5	TRBV27	TRBD1	TGTGCCAGCGGAAGGACAGGCTACAGGGAAGAGACCCAGTACTTC	CASGRTGYREETQYF
.	TRBJ2-1	TRBV30	TRBD2	TGTGCCTGGAGTGGGCGGGGGTCCCACGATGAGCAGTTCTTC	CAWSGRGSHDEQFF
.	TRBJ2-1	TRBV19	TRBD1	TGTGCCAGTAGTATACGGACGGGACAGGGGCCACCGCTCCTCTCCTACAATGAGCAGTTCTTC	CASSIRTGQGPPLLSYNEQFF
.	TRBJ1-2	TRBV19	.	TGTGCCAGTAGCCGGGTTGACAGAGCCTATGGCTACACCTTC	CASSRVDRAYGYTF
.	TRBJ2-5	TRBV7-8	.	TGTGCCAGCAGCATCAAAGAGACCCAGTACTTC	CASSIKETQYF
.	TRBJ2-5	TRBV7-2	.	TGTGCCAGCAGCTTCAGTTTAGGTGGGGAGACCCAGTACTTC	CASSFSLGGETQYF
.	TRBJ1-2	TRBV11-2	.	TGTGCCAGCAGCCCCTATCAGGGACTCTATGGCTACACCTTC	CASSPYQGLYGYTF
once	TRBJ2-5	TRBV5-1	TRBD2	TGCGCCAGCAGTTCCAAGCGGGAGTGGGTTGAGACCCAGTACTTC	CASSSKREWVETQYF
.	TRBJ2-3	TRBV2	TRBD1	TGTGCCAGCAAAGTTTCTGGGACAGGGAAGACGCAGTATTTT	CASKVSGTGKTQYF
few	TRBJ2-1	TRBV9	.	TGTGCCAGCAGCGTAGGAGCTTACAATGAGCAGTTCTTC	CASSVGAYNEQFF
.	TRBJ2-7	TRBV18	.	TGTGCCAGCTCACTAGGACAGTACTACGAGCAGTACTTC	CASSLGQYYEQYF
.	TRBJ1-6	TRBV21-1	.	TGTGCCAGCAGCCCATCACGGACGGAGGGAAATTCACCCCTCCACTTT	CASSPSRTEGNSPLHF
few	TRBJ2-2	TRBV7-7	TRBD1	TGTGCCAGCAGCTTAGGACAGGGAACGATGAGGGAGCTGTTTTTT	CASSLGQGTMRELFF
few	TRBJ2-2	TRBV6-1	.	TGTGCCAGCAGTGAGGGGGACACCGGGGAGCTGTTTTTT	CASSEGDTGELFF
few	TRBJ1-2	TRBV2	.	TGTGCCAGCAGCCAACAGGGAAACTATGGCTACACCTTC	CASSQQGNYGYTF
.	TRBJ2-3	TRBV7-3	.	TGTGCCAGCAGCTTAAGGCCCGAAGATACGCAGTATTTT	CASSLRPEDTQYF
.	TRBJ2-3	TRBV7-2	.	TGTGCCAGCAGCTTTAGGGCAGACTCTTTGAGCACAGATACGCAGTATTTT	CASSFRADSLSTDTQYF
.	TRBJ2-4	TRBV21-1	.	TGTGCCAGCAGCCCCCCGGGACTAGCAGGCAAAAACATTCAGTACTTC	CASSPPGLAGKNIQYF
.	TRBJ2-2	TRBV21-1	.	TGTGCCAGCAGCTCGAACTCTAGCACGAACACCGGGGAGCTGTTTTTT	CASSSNSSTNTGELFF
.	TRBJ2-5	TRBV2	TRBD2	TGTGCCAGCAGTGTACTAGCGGGGGGCAGGTACCAAGAGACCCAGTACTTC	CASSVLAGGRYQETQYF
.	TRBJ2-2	TRBV27	.	TGTGCCAGCAGTCAACTTTCGAACACCGGGGAGCTGTTTTTT	CASSQLSNTGELFF
.	TRBJ2-1	TRBV5-6	TRBD2	TGTGCCAGCAGCTTTAGCGGGAGTTACAATGAGCAGTTCTTC	CASSFSGSYNEQFF
.	TRBJ2-7	TRBV9	.	TGTGCCAGCAGCCGCCTGGAGGGGGTCTCCGAGCAGTACTTC	CASSRLEGVSEQYF
once	TRBJ1-5	TRBV5-8	.	TGTGCCAGCAGCTTGCAAGGGTCCAATCAGCCCCAGCATTTT	CASSLQGSNQPQHF
.	TRBJ2-3	TRBV10-3	TRBD2	TGTGCCATCAGGCAGACTAGCGGGGGGACAGATACGCAGTATTTT	CAIRQTSGGTDTQYF
.	TRBJ2-3	TRBV11-2	TRBD2	TGTGCCAGTCATTTTAGCGGGAGGGCCTCGAGCACAGATACGCAGTATTTT	CASHFSGRASSTDTQYF
few	TRBJ2-1	TRBV27	.	TGTGCCAGCAGTTTATACTCAGTCGTGGGAAACAATGAGCAGTTCTTC	CASSLYSVVGNNEQFF
.	TRBJ1-1	TRBV11-2	.	TGTGCCAGCAGCTCCCTCCAGGACTTAAATTATCTGAACACTGAAGCTTTCTTT	CASSSLQDLNYLNTEAFF
.	TRBJ2-7	TRBV5-1	.	TGCGCCAGCAGCTTGAGGGCCCCAGGGGCCTACGAGCAGTACTTC	CASSLRAPGAYEQYF
once	TRBJ2-1	TRBV12-5	TRBD1	TGTGCTAGTGGTTTGGTAGGGCTCGGGACAGGGTTGAATGAGCAGTTCTTC	CASGLVGLGTGLNEQFF
.	TRBJ2-1	TRBV7-9	.	TGTGCCAGCAGCTTGTACAGGGACTCCTACAATGAGCAGTTCTTC	CASSLYRDSYNEQFF
few	TRBJ2-5	TRBV19	.	TGTGCCAGTAGTATTCGACCACGGGCGGAGACCCAGTACTTC	CASSIRPRAETQYF